These 11 T cell receptor beta chains were all obtained from the same sample, sequenced in a study of CD8+CD57+ T cells in acquired aplastic anemia. TCR beta VDJ and CDR3 profiling used genomic DNA as template. Each CDR3 protein gets one entry after TCRdb re-called the reads with MiXCR. The data contain roughly 260,000 distinct CDR3 sequences, around 43% of them singletons. For sequencing, patients were chosen who had shown expansion of CD8+CD57+ cells by flow cytometry. The sample comprised sorted CD4+, CD8+, or CD8+CD57+ T cells (not recorded which) from PBMCs. These receptors were collected from a human donor with aplastic anemia.

Worth noting for this clonotype: This sequence may be a read error, since a much larger clone differs from it by one base. The CDR3, as DNA: TGTGCCAGCAGCGACGGGGGGGGGAGGAACACTCAGTACTTC. Translation gives CASSDGGGRNTQYF. The chain employs TRBV14 and TRBJ2-4, with TRBD2 matching over 8 bases. This CDR3 is 14 amino acids long. Looked up from germline, CDR1 is SGHDN and CDR2 is FVKESK.

This clonotype was seen many times. J is TRBJ2-7 and V is TRBV10-3, with 12 bases lining up with TRBD2. Germline V gives CDR1 ENHRY, CDR2 SYGVKD. CDR3 size: 16 residues. V was pared by 3 bases and J by 7 bases, with 10 bases of the junction left unmatched. The CDR3, as DNA: TGTGCCATCAGTGATCCGCCGGGACTAGCGGGTTGGGAGCAGTACTTC. Amino acids: CAISDPPGLAGWEQYF.

This clonotype was observed many times. V and J are TRBV6-6 and TRBJ1-1; D is undetermined. Germline V gene data show CDR1 as MNHNY and CDR2 as SVGAGI (reference sequence). This CDR3 is 15 amino acids long. The V end lost 2 bases, the J end lost 6 bases, and 16 bases lay between the germline ends. In DNA form, the CDR3 reads TGTGCCAGCAGTTACAGGTCGTTGGGAAGCCCTGAAGCTTTCTTT. Translating it yields CASSYRSLGSPEAFF.

This clonotype showed up many times. The rearrangement links TRBV7-9 to TRBJ1-2, with D possibly TRBD1 on 6 matching bases. The CDR3 extends over 15 amino acids. Trimming cost V 2 bases and J 3 bases, with 13 bases left between them. Germline V gene sequence: CDR1 SEHNR, CDR2 FQNEAQ (reference sequence). The CDR3 DNA sequence: TGTGCCAGCAGCTTACAGGGGTCTAAGGACTATGGCTACACCTTC. Translation: CASSLQGSKDYGYTF.

This clonotype was observed a few times. The V and J genes are TRBV14 and TRBJ1-5, with a possible D match to TRBD1 (5 bases). Per the germline V gene, CDR1 is SGHDN and CDR2 is FVKESK. The CDR3 runs to 16 residues. V lost 3 bases to trimming and J lost 2 bases, with 14 bases between them. In nucleotides, the CDR3 is TGTGCCAGCAGCCATCGCCCGGGGGGTCGCAATCAGCCCCAGCATTTT. It specifies CASSHRPGGRNQPQHF. The full variable domain, in which reference TRBV14 and TRBJ1-5 provide the parts outside the CDR3, is EAGVTQFPSHSVIEKGQTVTLRCDPISGHDNLYWYRRVMGKEIKFLLHFVKESKQDESGMPNNRFLAERTGGTYSTLKVQPAELEDSGVYFCASSHRPGGRNQPQHFGDGTRLSIL.

This chain joins TRBV10-3 and TRBJ2-2; 10 bases fit TRBD1. CDR3 length: 14 amino acids. CDR1 and CDR2 from the germline V gene are ENHRY and SYGVKD. CDR3 residues: CASGQGVNTGELFF. In DNA, the CDR3 is TGTGCTAGCGGACAGGGGGTCAACACCGGGGAGCTGTTTTTT.

The V call is TRBV4-2, the J call TRBJ2-7; 7 bases align to TRBD1. Per germline, CDR1 LGHNA and CDR2 YNFKEQ. The CDR3 sequence is 15 residues long. Trimming took 0 bases from V and 2 from J; bases not matched to a gene: 4. The DNA of the CDR3 is TGTGCCAGCAGCCAAGATGACGGACAGGCCTACGAGCAGTACTTC. It is translated as CASSQDDGQAYEQYF.

The chain carries TRBV9 and TRBJ2-3, with TRBD2 as a possible D gene (6 bases). V lost 4 bases and J 5 bases, leaving 8 bases between the germline ends. From germline, CDR1 is SGDLS and CDR2 YYNGEE. CDR3 length: 12 amino acids. The CDR3 bases are TGTGCCAGCAGCCCAGCGGGAGATACGCAGTATTTT. It codes for CASSPAGDTQYF. Based on the CDR3 plus reference TRBV9 and TRBJ2-3, the full variable domain is DSGVTQTPKHLITATGQRVTLRCSPRSGDLSVYWYQQSLDQGLQFLIQYYNGEERAKGNILERFSAQQFPDLHSELNLSSLELGDSALYFCASSPAGDTQYFGPGTRLTVL.

The genes are TRBV10-3 and TRBJ1-4; TRBD1 matches 8 bases. V dropped 10 bases and J dropped 8; count of bases not matched to a gene: 9. The CDR3 has 13 amino acids. The germline gives CDR1 ENHRY, CDR2 SYGVKD. Here the CDR3 reads CATRQGMEEKLFF. CDR3 nucleotide sequence: TGTGCCACGAGACAGGGGATGGAGGAAAAACTGTTTTTT.

The sample holds many counts of this clonotype. The chain uses TRBV20-1 and TRBJ1-1; tentatively, D is TRBD1 (6 bases). The germline V gene has CDR1 DFQATT and CDR2 SNEGSKA (reference sequence). The ends were cut back, 1 base at V and 7 bases at J, with 16 bases in the middle. The CDR3 extends over 14 amino acids. CDR3 sequence reads: CSARADRWVGEAFF. In DNA, the CDR3 is TGCAGTGCTAGAGCAGACAGGTGGGTAGGTGAAGCTTTCTTT.

V is TRBV15 and J is TRBJ1-1; D gene ambiguous. The CDR3 covers 15 residues. Trimming pared 5 bases from V and 1 base from J, leaving 14 bases between. The germline gives CDR1 LNHNV, CDR2 YYDKDF (reference sequence). The CDR3 DNA reads as TGTGCCACCAGCGGTACGGATTTAGAGAACACTGAAGCTTTCTTT. Translating it yields CATSGTDLENTEAFF.